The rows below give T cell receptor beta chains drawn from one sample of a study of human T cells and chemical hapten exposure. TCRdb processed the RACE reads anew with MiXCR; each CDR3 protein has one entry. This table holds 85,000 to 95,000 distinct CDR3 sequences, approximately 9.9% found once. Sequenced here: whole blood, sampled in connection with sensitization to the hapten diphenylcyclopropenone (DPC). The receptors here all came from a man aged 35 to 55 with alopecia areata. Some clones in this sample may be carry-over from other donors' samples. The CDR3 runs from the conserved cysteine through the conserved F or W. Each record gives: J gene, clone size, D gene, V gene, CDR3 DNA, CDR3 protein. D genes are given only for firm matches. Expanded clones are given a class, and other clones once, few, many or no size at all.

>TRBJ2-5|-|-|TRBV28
TGTGCCAGCAGTTCACAGGGGGGAGGGCGAGAGACCCAGTACTTC
CASSSQGGGRETQYF
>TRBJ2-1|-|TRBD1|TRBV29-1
TGCAGCGTTGAATTCGGGACAGGGCTCGATGAGCAGTTCTTC
CSVEFGTGLDEQFF
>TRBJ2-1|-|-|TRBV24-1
TGTGCCACCAGTGCAGGAGGGGCCTACAATGAGCAGTTCTTC
CATSAGGAYNEQFF
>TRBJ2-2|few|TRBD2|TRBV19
TGTGCCAGTAGTAAAAGATTAGCGGGAGACGGCGGGGAGCTGTTTTTT
CASSKRLAGDGGELFF
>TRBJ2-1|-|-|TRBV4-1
TGCGCCAGCAGCCAAGAGGAGTGGCGTGAGCAGTTCTTC
CASSQEEWREQFF
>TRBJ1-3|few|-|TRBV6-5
TGTGCCAGCAGTTACAGCAGGCCGACCTCTGGAAACACCATATATTTT
CASSYSRPTSGNTIYF
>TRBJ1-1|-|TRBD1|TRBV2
TGTGCCAGCAGTTCGACAGGGGTAAACACTGAAGCTTTCTTT
CASSSTGVNTEAFF
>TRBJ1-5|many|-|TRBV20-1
TGCAGTGCTAGAGATCAAACAGGGAGCAATCAGCCCCAGCATTTT
CSARDQTGSNQPQHF
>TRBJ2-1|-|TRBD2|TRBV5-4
TGTGCCAGCAGCTTGGCCAGCGGGGTAAACTTGTACAATGAGCAGTTCTTC
CASSLASGVNLYNEQFF
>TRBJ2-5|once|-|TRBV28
TGTGCCAGCAGTTTGAGGACACGGGGGCCCGTCGGAGAGACCCAGTACTTC
CASSLRTRGPVGETQYF
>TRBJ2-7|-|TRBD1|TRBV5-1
TGCGCCAGCAGCGTTCAACAGGGGGCCCCTGGGGAGCAGTACTTC
CASSVQQGAPGEQYF
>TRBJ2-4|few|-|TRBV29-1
TGCAGCGTTGGTAGAGGGGGAAACATTCAGTACTTC
CSVGRGGNIQYF
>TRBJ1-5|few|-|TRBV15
TGTGCCACCAGCAGAGATTTGGGGGAAAATCAGCCCCAGCATTTT
CATSRDLGENQPQHF
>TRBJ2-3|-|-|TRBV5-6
TGTGCCAGCAGCTTGAAGGCACGCAGCACAGATACGCAGTATTTT
CASSLKARSTDTQYF
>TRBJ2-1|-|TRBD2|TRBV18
TGTGCCAGCTCGTTCAAAGGTGGGACTAGTTTGAAAGAGCAGTTCTTC
CASSFKGGTSLKEQFF
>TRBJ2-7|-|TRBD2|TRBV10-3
TGTGCCACCACCGGGACTACGACCTCCTACGAGCAGTACTTC
CATTGTTTSYEQYF
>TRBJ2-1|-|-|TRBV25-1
TGTGCCAGCACAAGGGGGACGTCGAGCTCCTACAATGTGCAGTTCTTC
CASTRGTSSSYNVQFF
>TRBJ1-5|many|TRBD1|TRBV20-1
TGCAGTGCTAGAGCGGGACAGGGGATCGCGCAGCCCCAGCATTTT
CSARAGQGIAQPQHF
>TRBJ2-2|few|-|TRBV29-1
TGCAGCGCTCGACTGAACACCGGGGAGCTGTTTTTT
CSARLNTGELFF
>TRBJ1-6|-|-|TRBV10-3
TGTGCCATCAGTGATCCTAGGGGTTTTTATAATTCACCCCTCCACTTT
CAISDPRGFYNSPLHF
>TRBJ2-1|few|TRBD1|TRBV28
TGTGCCAGCGGTACACAGGGGAAGGAGCAGTTCTTC
CASGTQGKEQFF
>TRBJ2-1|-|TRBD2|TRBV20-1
TGCAGTGCTAGAGGTAGCGGGAGGGGCAATGAGCAGTTCTTC
CSARGSGRGNEQFF
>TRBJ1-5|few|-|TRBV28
TGTGCCAGCAGAACCGGCGGCAATCAGCCCCAGCATTTT
CASRTGGNQPQHF
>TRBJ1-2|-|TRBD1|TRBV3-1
TGTGCCAGCAGCCAGTCCCGGGACAGGGCGCCGGACTATGGCTACACCTTC
CASSQSRDRAPDYGYTF
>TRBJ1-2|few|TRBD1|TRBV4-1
TGCGCCAGCAGCCTTCCGGGACAGGGATTGAACTATGGCTACACCTTC
CASSLPGQGLNYGYTF
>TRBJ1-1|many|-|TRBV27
TGTGCCAGCACTTTTAACCCAGGGGCTGGAAACACTGAAGCTTTCTTT
CASTFNPGAGNTEAFF
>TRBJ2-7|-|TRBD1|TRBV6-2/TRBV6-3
TGTGCCAGCAGTCACTCGGGACAGGGGGGCGAGCAGTACTTC
CASSHSGQGGEQYF
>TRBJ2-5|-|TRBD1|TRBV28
TGTGCCAGCAGTTTACCCGGGACAGGGAGAGAGACCCAGTACTTC
CASSLPGTGRETQYF
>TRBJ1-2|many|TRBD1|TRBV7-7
TGTGCTAGCAGCTTAGCGCTACAGGGACAGGCACAGGCTGGCTACACCTTC
CASSLALQGQAQAGYTF
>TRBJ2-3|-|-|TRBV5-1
TGCGCCAGCAGCTTGAGCCCCACTAGCACAGATACGCAGTATTTT
CASSLSPTSTDTQYF
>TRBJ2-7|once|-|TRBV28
TGTGCCAGCAGCCGGGACTTTCCCTACGAGCAGTACTTC
CASSRDFPYEQYF
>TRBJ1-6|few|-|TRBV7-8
TGTGCCAGCAGCGAGACCGGGACCTATAATTCACCCCTCCACTTT
CASSETGTYNSPLHF
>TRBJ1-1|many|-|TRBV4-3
TGCGCCAGCAGCCAAAGACAGGACACTGAAGCTTTCTTT
CASSQRQDTEAFF
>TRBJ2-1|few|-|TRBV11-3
TGTGCCAGCAGCAGGGGGGCGGAGACCAATGAGCAGTTCTTC
CASSRGAETNEQFF
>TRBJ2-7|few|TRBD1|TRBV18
TGTGCCAGCTCACGGGACAGGGGGCTCGACGAGCAGTACTTC
CASSRDRGLDEQYF
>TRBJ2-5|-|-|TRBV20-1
TGCAGTGCTAGAGGACAGGTACAAGAGACCCAGTACTTC
CSARGQVQETQYF
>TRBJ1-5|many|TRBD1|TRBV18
TGTGCCAGCTCGCTTGGACAGGGCAATCAGCCCCAGCATTTT
CASSLGQGNQPQHF
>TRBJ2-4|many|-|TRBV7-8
TGTGCCAGCAGCATTGCGATGGAGGACATTCAGTACTTC
CASSIAMEDIQYF
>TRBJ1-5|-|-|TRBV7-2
TGTGCCAGCAGTCAAACCGACGGCAGCAATCAGCCCCAGCATTTT
CASSQTDGSNQPQHF
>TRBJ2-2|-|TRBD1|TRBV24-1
TGTGCCACCTCGGGACAGGGGTACACCGGGGAGCTGTTTTTT
CATSGQGYTGELFF
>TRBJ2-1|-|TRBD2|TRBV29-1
TGCAGCGTTGATACCCTCGGACTAGCGGGAGGGCACGGTGAGCAGTTCTTC
CSVDTLGLAGGHGEQFF
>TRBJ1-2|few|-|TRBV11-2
TGTGCCAGCAGCCCCCGTGTGGGTCTCAACTATGGCTACACCTTC
CASSPRVGLNYGYTF
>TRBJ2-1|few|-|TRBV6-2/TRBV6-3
TGTGCCAGCACGAAGGGGGGAGGAGACTCCTACAATGAGCAGTTCTTC
CASTKGGGDSYNEQFF
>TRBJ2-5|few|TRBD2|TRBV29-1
TGCAGCGTTGAGAGCGGGAGAAGGGAGACCCAGTACTTC
CSVESGRRETQYF
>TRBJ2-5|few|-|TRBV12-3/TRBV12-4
TGTGCCAGCAGTATACCGCCCCGGACTACGACGTACTTC
CASSIPPRTTTYF
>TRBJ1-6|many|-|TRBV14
TGTGCCAGCAGCCAAGAGGCAGCTAATTCACCCCTCCACTTT
CASSQEAANSPLHF
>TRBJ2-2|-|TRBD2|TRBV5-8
TGTGCCAGCAGCCTCACTAGCGGGACCACCGGGGAGCTGTTTTTT
CASSLTSGTTGELFF
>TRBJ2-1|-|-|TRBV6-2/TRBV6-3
TGTGCCAGCAGTTTCGGTCCCTCCCACAATGAGCAGTTCTTC
CASSFGPSHNEQFF
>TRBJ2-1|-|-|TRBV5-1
TGCGCCAGCAGCTTGGGGACGAGAGGTTCGGACAATGAGCAGTTCTTC
CASSLGTRGSDNEQFF
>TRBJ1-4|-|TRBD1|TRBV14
TGTGCCAGCAGCCGCGGGACAGGGGATGAAAAACTGTTTTTT
CASSRGTGDEKLFF
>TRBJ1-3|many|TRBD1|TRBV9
TGTGCCAGCAGCGTAGATCCCGTTACAGGGGTCGGAAACACCATATATTTT
CASSVDPVTGVGNTIYF
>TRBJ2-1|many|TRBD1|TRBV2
TGTGCCAGCAGAAGAAGGACAGGGGTTGGTGAGCAGTTCTTC
CASRRRTGVGEQFF
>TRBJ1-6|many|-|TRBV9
TGTGCCAGCAGCGTACAAGGGGGGGGGTCACCCCTCCACTTT
CASSVQGGGSPLHF